This T cell receptor (beta chain) stems from a study of shared clonotypes between healthy human individuals (dated by TCRdb to about 2020). Study-wide context: Three men and two women, aged 18 to 49 years, made up the cohort. Libraries were prepared and TCR repertoires were sequenced by different laboratories using diverse techniques, in order to increase sequencing depth and limit assay-specific biases. Blood TCR repertoires of about 5 healthy adults were deeply sequenced to estimate repertoire size and the extent of clonotype sharing between individuals. Leukapheresis yielded between about 0.94 and 10 billion PBMCs per donor. Per donor, three plates each were used for CD4 naive and CD4 memory, two for CD8 naive, and one for CD8 memory. Study-wide conclusions, independent of this receptor: Naive subsets generally had larger estimated clonotype richness than memory subsets. Compared with non-shared clonotypes, clonotypes shared by all four sorted-subset donors had higher generation probabilities. Only blood was sampled, and tissue TCR repertoires likely differ from those in blood. Based on pairwise subsampling, the degree of clonotype sharing among donors was expected to be affected by sequencing depth. Incomplete sequencing was indicated by rarefaction of sorted-subset datasets, despite the large sequencing depth. Across four donors, about 5% of naive CD4, 3% to 3.5% of naive CD8, approximately 2.5% of memory CD4, and roughly 0.41% of memory CD8 clonotypes were shared. The genetic and exposure-history diversity represented was limited by the small number of donors.

Using the deep immunoSEQ assay, TCR CDR3 regions were amplified from genomic DNA by multiplex PCR. Extracted genomic DNA from each cell subset was distributed evenly across all wells of several immunoSEQ 96-well plates, and each plate was treated as a replicate. For sorted subsets, around 0.2 ug of genomic DNA, equivalent to 30,000 or so T cell genomes, went into each replicate PCR. Purified libraries were measured with a Qubit 3.0 fluorometer, size-checked on a Bioanalyzer 2100, and measured again with the KAPA Library Quantification kit. A separate single-read 150-cycle Illumina NextSeq 550 flow cell was used to sequence each immunoSEQ 96-well plate. The published analysis was carried out like this. Because only junctional sequences without quality scores were contained in the immunoSEQ output, filtering matching that applied to full-length reads could not be performed. To assign V/J genes and CDR3, sequences were annotated using PyIR, a Python wrapper for IgBLAST v1.9, with IMGT germline references. Reads were removed for weak V/J assignments (E-value above 1e-6), missing CDR3, stop codons, out-of-frame junctions, or ambiguous translated residues. V3J clonotypes were defined by identical inferred V gene, J gene, and CDR3 amino acid sequence. The percentage overlap between two repertoires was calculated by dividing the number of shared unique clonotypes by the size of the smaller repertoire. Three approaches were used to assess repertoire richness: RTK rarefaction, the Chao1 estimator, and Recon v2.1 estimates of unobserved clonotypes. Generation probabilities for all TCRbeta clonotypes obtained by the gDNA method from a handful of donors were computed using OLGA. This immuneACCESS table, as held by TCRdb, lists in-frame sequences with V and J called but not all clones. Of the missing ones, under half trace to an unresolved V gene in checked studies; the others have no known cause. That table is the source of V, J and clone size, and D and trimming were worked out from the DNA. This sample gives roughly 680,000 clones in total; roughly two thirds of them show up just once. The ten largest make up under 2% of the sample.

The cysteine opens and the phenylalanine closes a CDR3 of 15 amino acids. Only the CDR3 region is kept as DNA, spanning 45 bases read in frame from base 1. The germline V gene (reference sequence) specifies LNHDA as CDR1 and SQIVND as CDR2. Unmatched junction bases come to 6, with V trimmed by 5 bases and J by 5 bases. On this clone itself: It lacks a known antigen. Base quality data are lacking; no much larger clone is found one base away.

The donors were healthy, HIV-negative adults who had no recently reported acute infections or vaccinations. Every donor was a Caucasian adult residing in Nashville, Tennessee, USA. CD4+ T cells were enriched through magnetic negative selection, after which naive cells were positively selected on CD45RA and the remaining negative fraction served as the memory subset. Blood was obtained by leukapheresis, after which PBMCs were separated by Ficoll-Histopaque density gradient centrifugation and cryopreserved in liquid nitrogen vapor phase. Purity and quantity of every magnetically sorted T cell population were checked by analytical flow cytometry. Each sorted fraction had its genomic DNA isolated and then quantified by UV absorbance on a Nanodrop 2000c.

Sequenced input: memory CD4+ T cells sorted from blood. The intended sense of this specimen's cell subset or site label: CD45RA-negative fraction. The sequence derives from a woman aged 30 to 39 in good health. The chain uses TRBV19 and TRBJ1-5; 10 of the junction bases match TRBD1. The sequenced DNA is TGTGCCAGTAGTGTGACAGGGGGCTCAGATCAGCCCCAGCATTTT. The resulting protein is CASSVTGGSDQPQHF.